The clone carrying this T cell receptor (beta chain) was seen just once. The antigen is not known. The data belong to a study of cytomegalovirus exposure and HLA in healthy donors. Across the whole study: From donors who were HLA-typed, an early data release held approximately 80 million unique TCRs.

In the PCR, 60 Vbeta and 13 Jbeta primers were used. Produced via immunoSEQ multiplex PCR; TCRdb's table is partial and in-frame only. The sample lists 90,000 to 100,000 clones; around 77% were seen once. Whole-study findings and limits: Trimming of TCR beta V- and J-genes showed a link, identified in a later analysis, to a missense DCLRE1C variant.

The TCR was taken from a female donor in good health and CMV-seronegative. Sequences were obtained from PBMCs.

Here the CDR3 reads CASTGGYNYGYTF. The CDR3 DNA follows: TGTGCCAGCACGGGTGGCTATAACTATGGCTACACCTTC. The chain joins TRBV28 to TRBJ1-2; D not resolved. Per germline, CDR1 MDHEN and CDR2 SYDVKM. V lost 7 bases and J 1 base, leaving 10 bases between the germline ends. This CDR3 is built from 13 residues.